The rows below give T cell receptor beta chains drawn from one sample of a study of vaccination effects on CD4 cells after COVID-19. Which antigens these TCRs recognize remains unknown. The protocol was immunoSEQ multiplex PCR, while the TCRdb copy is restricted to in-frame clones and leaves out a portion. The data show tens of thousands of clones, 80% seen once. The sequenced sample was CD4+ T cells from PBMCs cultured with HCoV-229E spike peptides, obtained before COVID-19 vaccination. The source of these receptors is a human donor who received a COVID-19 vaccine. CDR3s include the opening cysteine and the closing phenylalanine or tryptophan. D genes are given only for firm matches. Clone size appears in some rows only: once, few, many, or a class for an expanded clone.

size: .
V: TRBV7-2
D: .
J: TRBJ1-3
DNA: TGTGCCAGCAGCCTGCAACTTATCGGGCTCTCTGGAAACACCATATATTTT
CDR3: CASSLQLIGLSGNTIYF

size: .
V: TRBV11-2
D: .
J: TRBJ1-1
DNA: TGTGCCAGCAGCTTAGGGGCCACTGAAGCTTTCTTT
CDR3: CASSLGATEAFF

size: .
V: TRBV18
D: .
J: TRBJ1-3
DNA: TGTGCCAGCTCACTTCAGAAGAGCTCTGGAAACACCATATATTTT
CDR3: CASSLQKSSGNTIYF

size: once
V: TRBV5-5
D: .
J: TRBJ1-1
DNA: TGTGCCAGCATCTCTGGTGGATCTCCTGAAGCTTTCTTT
CDR3: CASISGGSPEAFF

size: .
V: TRBV10-3
D: .
J: TRBJ2-5
DNA: TGTGCCATCAGTGAGTGGGGACCTCAAGAGACCCAGTACTTC
CDR3: CAISEWGPQETQYF

size: .
V: TRBV2
D: TRBD2
J: TRBJ2-2
DNA: TGTGCCAGCAGTAGCGGGGGCTCCTCCACCGGGGAGCTGTTTTTT
CDR3: CASSSGGSSTGELFF

size: .
V: TRBV7-8
D: TRBD2
J: TRBJ2-3
DNA: TGTGCCAGCAGCTTATCGACTAGCGGGGGGCGCACAGATACGCAGTATTTT
CDR3: CASSLSTSGGRTDTQYF

size: few
V: TRBV10-1
D: .
J: TRBJ1-5
DNA: TGCGCCAGCAGTGCCGGACAGAGCAATCAGCCCCAGCATTTT
CDR3: CASSAGQSNQPQHF

size: .
V: TRBV5-1
D: TRBD2
J: TRBJ2-3
DNA: TGCGCCAGCAGCCCGACTAGCGGGGGGCCCACAGATACGCAGTATTTT
CDR3: CASSPTSGGPTDTQYF

size: .
V: TRBV10-1
D: TRBD2
J: TRBJ2-1
DNA: TGCGCCAGCAGGAAAGGGACTAGCGGGGACAATGAGCAGTTCTTC
CDR3: CASRKGTSGDNEQFF

size: .
V: TRBV7-9
D: TRBD1
J: TRBJ1-4
DNA: TGTGCCAGCAGCTTAGGACAGGGAAATGAAAAACTGTTTTTT
CDR3: CASSLGQGNEKLFF

size: few
V: TRBV30
D: .
J: TRBJ1-5
DNA: TGTGCCTGGAATGGGGGTTTGGTCAATCAGCCCCAGCATTTT
CDR3: CAWNGGLVNQPQHF

size: .
V: TRBV4-1
D: TRBD1
J: TRBJ2-5
DNA: TGCGCCAGCAGCCAATATGGGACAGGGTCGGGGCAAGAGACCCAGTACTTC
CDR3: CASSQYGTGSGQETQYF

size: .
V: TRBV5-1
D: .
J: TRBJ1-2
DNA: TGCGCCAGCAGCTTGGCGACAGTTGACTATGGCTACACCTTC
CDR3: CASSLATVDYGYTF

size: .
V: TRBV19
D: .
J: TRBJ1-1
DNA: TGTGCCAGTATCACTCTTACTACGGGGTATCGGCGGGCTGAAGCTTTCTTT
CDR3: CASITLTTGYRRAEAFF

size: once
V: TRBV5-3
D: .
J: TRBJ1-1
DNA: TGTGCCAGAAGCTTGTGTCGCGGAGGGAAGGTTGACACTGAAGCTTTCTTT
CDR3: CARSLCRGGKVDTEAFF

size: .
V: TRBV7-2
D: .
J: TRBJ1-6
DNA: TGTGCCAGCAGCTTAGGAGGATTTAATAATTCACCCCTCCACTTT
CDR3: CASSLGGFNNSPLHF

size: .
V: TRBV6-1
D: .
J: TRBJ1-2
DNA: TGTGCCAGCAGGGAAGGGTATCCCTCCGGGTATGGCTACACCTTC
CDR3: CASREGYPSGYGYTF

size: .
V: TRBV19
D: TRBD1
J: TRBJ1-5
DNA: TGTGCCAGTAGACGGGAACAGGGGGGACGCTGGGGCAATCAGCCCCAGCATTTT
CDR3: CASRREQGGRWGNQPQHF

size: .
V: TRBV19
D: TRBD2
J: TRBJ2-2
DNA: TGTGCCAGGGGGAGGGGAAGAGGAACGGTGGGCACCGGGGAGCTGTTTTTT
CDR3: CARGRGRGTVGTGELFF

size: few
V: TRBV5-1
D: .
J: TRBJ1-1
DNA: TGCGCCAGCAGCTTGGACGGATCGGGAGCTTTCTTT
CDR3: CASSLDGSGAFF

size: .
V: TRBV18
D: TRBD1
J: TRBJ2-1
DNA: TGTGCCAGCTCAGACGGACAGGGCTCCTACAATGAGCAGTTCTTC
CDR3: CASSDGQGSYNEQFF

size: .
V: TRBV7-2
D: .
J: TRBJ1-5
DNA: TGTGCCAGCAGCTTAGGGGTAATTCAGCCCCAGCATTTT
CDR3: CASSLGVIQPQHF

size: .
V: TRBV27
D: .
J: TRBJ2-5
DNA: TGTGCCAGCAGTTTAACTCCCCAAGAGACCCAGTACTTC
CDR3: CASSLTPQETQYF

size: .
V: TRBV18
D: .
J: TRBJ2-5
DNA: TGTGCCAGCTCCCGGGACCCAACCCAGACGACCCAGTACTTC
CDR3: CASSRDPTQTTQYF

size: few
V: TRBV11-3
D: TRBD1
J: TRBJ2-3
DNA: TGTGCCAGCAGCCCTGGGACAGGGGGTGTAGATACGCAGTATTTT
CDR3: CASSPGTGGVDTQYF

size: few
V: TRBV27
D: .
J: TRBJ1-5
DNA: TGTGCCAGCAGTCGTACCTATAGCAATCAGCCCCAGCATTTT
CDR3: CASSRTYSNQPQHF

size: few
V: TRBV6-5
D: .
J: TRBJ2-2
DNA: TGTGCCAGCAGTTCTTTAACCCGGTCCGGGGAGCTGTTTTTT
CDR3: CASSSLTRSGELFF

size: few
V: TRBV3-1/TRBV3-2
D: .
J: TRBJ2-2
DNA: TGTGCCAGCAGCCAATTCTTGGTTCTTTCGGGGACCGGGGAGCTGTTTTTT
CDR3: CASSQFLVLSGTGELFF

size: .
V: TRBV19
D: TRBD1
J: TRBJ1-1
DNA: TGTGCCAGTTTCGACAGGGGAATGAACACTGAAGCTTTCTTT
CDR3: CASFDRGMNTEAFF

size: once
V: TRBV6-6
D: TRBD2
J: TRBJ2-3
DNA: TGTGCCAGCAGTGACGGGACTAGCAGAGATACGCAGTATTTT
CDR3: CASSDGTSRDTQYF

size: .
V: TRBV29-1
D: .
J: TRBJ2-2
DNA: TGCAGCGTGGGGCGGGGGAACACCGGGGAGCTGTTTTTT
CDR3: CSVGRGNTGELFF

size: .
V: TRBV14
D: .
J: TRBJ1-2
DNA: TGTGCCAGCAGCCAAGAATCCAGGGTCCATGGCTACACCTTC
CDR3: CASSQESRVHGYTF

size: .
V: TRBV2
D: .
J: TRBJ2-5
DNA: TGTGCCAGCGGGCGAGCGGGGACAACACAAGAGACCCAGTACTTC
CDR3: CASGRAGTTQETQYF

size: .
V: TRBV5-1
D: .
J: TRBJ2-2
DNA: TGCGCCAGCAGCTCTCCTGACAGGACTACCGGGGAGCTGTTTTTT
CDR3: CASSSPDRTTGELFF

size: .
V: TRBV7-2
D: TRBD1
J: TRBJ2-5
DNA: TGTGCCAGCAGCCGTGACAGGGGCCAAGAGACCCAGTACTTC
CDR3: CASSRDRGQETQYF

size: .
V: TRBV5-1
D: .
J: TRBJ1-2
DNA: TGCGCCAGCAGCTACAACATTTGGACGGAGTATGGCTACACCTTC
CDR3: CASSYNIWTEYGYTF

size: .
V: TRBV28
D: TRBD2
J: TRBJ2-3
DNA: TGTGCCAGCAGTACAGGGACTAGCGGAAAATTCACAGATACGCAGTATTTT
CDR3: CASSTGTSGKFTDTQYF

size: .
V: TRBV7-9
D: .
J: TRBJ2-3
DNA: TGTGCCAGCAGCCAAGGTACGCAGTATTTT
CDR3: CASSQGTQYF